This is a list of T cell receptor beta chains from one sample in a study of blood T cells in healthy people across ages. TCRdb redid the calling of the 5' RACE reads with MiXCR, one entry per CDR3 protein. This sample yields about 1.4 million distinct CDR3 sequences, of which around 59% are seen a single time; under 8.5% belongs to the top ten. The sample comprised blood. These receptors all come from a man aged 18 to 30 in good health. CDR3s include the opening cysteine and the closing phenylalanine or tryptophan. Fields, in order: clone size, D gene, J gene, CDR3 length, V gene, CDR3 protein, CDR3 DNA. A D gene is named only where the DNA matches it firmly. Size is omitted from some rows. Given values are once, few, many or a class for expanded clones.

few	TRBD1	TRBJ2-1	16	TRBV7-9	CASSLAVGQGNNEQFF	TGTGCCAGCAGCTTAGCGGTGGGACAGGGGAACAATGAGCAGTTCTTC
few	TRBD1	TRBJ1-2	15	TRBV4-2	CASSQTLTGDYGYTF	TGTGCCAGCAGCCAGACCCTGACAGGGGACTATGGCTACACCTTC
-	-	TRBJ2-3	18	TRBV5-5	CASSFNTRAPFSKDTQYF	TGTGCCAGCAGCTTCAATACTCGGGCCCCTTTCTCGAAGGATACGCAGTATTTT
-	-	TRBJ2-7	12	TRBV6-1	CATTGISYEQYF	TGTGCCACGACAGGTATCTCCTACGAGCAGTACTTC
few	-	TRBJ2-6	16	TRBV15	CATSGTPFDGANVLTF	TGTGCCACCTCCGGGACACCCTTCGACGGGGCCAACGTCCTGACTTTC
-	-	TRBJ2-7	12	TRBV29-1	CSVEAENYEQYF	TGCAGCGTTGAGGCGGAAAACTACGAGCAGTACTTC
-	-	TRBJ1-6	13	TRBV5-1	CASSQDGFSLLHF	TGCGCCAGCAGCCAAGACGGCTTCTCCCTACTCCACTTT
-	TRBD2	TRBJ2-1	16	TRBV9	CASSTGGSGRSYEQFF	TGTGCCAGCAGCACCGGGGGAAGCGGGAGGTCATATGAGCAGTTCTTC
few	-	TRBJ2-7	14	TRBV13	CASSSQGGPYEQYF	TGTGCCAGCAGCTCTCAAGGGGGACCCTACGAGCAGTACTTC
few	-	TRBJ1-6	15	TRBV15	CATSRDREYNSPLHF	TGTGCCACCAGCAGAGACCGGGAATATAATTCACCCCTCCACTTT
-	TRBD2	TRBJ2-7	18	TRBV11-2	CASSLDRRLAEPQIRPFF	TGTGCCAGCAGCTTAGATCGACGGCTAGCGGAACCCCAAATCAGGCCGTTCTTC
few	TRBD1	TRBJ2-7	14	TRBV25-1	CASSEGDSGYEQYF	TGTGCCAGCAGTGAAGGGGACAGCGGCTACGAGCAGTACTTC
-	TRBD1	TRBJ2-2	15	TRBV4-1	CAAAGGQTNTGELFF	TGCGCCGCCGCAGGGGGACAGACGAACACCGGGGAGCTGTTTTTT
-	-	TRBJ2-7	12	TRBV3-1	CASNQTYYEQYF	TGTGCCAGCAACCAGACTTACTACGAGCAGTACTTC
-	-	TRBJ2-5	13	TRBV29-1	CSAQTRGSNEQYF	TGCAGCGCCCAGACCAGGGGCTCCAATGAGCAGTACTTC
few	-	TRBJ2-1	14	TRBV27	CASSSRGPYNEQFF	TGTGCCAGCAGTTCGCGTGGGCCCTACAATGAGCAGTTCTTC
-	-	TRBJ1-1	15	TRBV10-3	CAISEGSPRNTEAFF	TGTGCCATCAGTGAGGGAAGCCCAAGGAACACTGAAGCTTTCTTT
few	-	TRBJ2-3	13	TRBV4-2	CASSPLSVDTQYF	TGTGCCAGCAGCCCCCTTTCTGTAGATACGCAGTATTTT
-	-	TRBJ1-2	13	TRBV6-6	CASSYESQYGYTF	TGTGCCAGCAGTTATGAGTCACAGTATGGCTACACCTTC
-	-	TRBJ1-5	15	TRBV7-9	CASSLSEFGPQPQHF	TGTGCCAGCAGCTTAAGCGAATTCGGACCACAGCCCCAGCATTTT
many	-	TRBJ1-5	13	TRBV7-2	CASSLLLNQPQHF	TGTGCCAGCAGCCTTCTCTTAAATCAGCCCCAGCATTTT
-	-	TRBJ2-3	17	TRBV7-9	CASSKGTGIHLTDTQYF	TGTGCCAGCAGCAAAGGCACAGGGATCCACCTCACAGATACGCAGTATTTT
-	-	TRBJ1-2	16	TRBV25-1	CASSPHLPSVEYGYTF	TGTGCCAGCAGTCCCCACTTGCCGTCGGTCGAATATGGCTACACCTTC
-	-	TRBJ1-5	14	TRBV4-2	CASSQEGPEEPQHF	TGTGCCAGCAGCCAAGAGGGGCCTGAGGAGCCCCAGCATTTT
-	-	TRBJ2-1	15	TRBV7-6	CASSRRRGSYNEQFF	TGTGCCAGCAGCCGGCGGCGGGGATCCTACAATGAGCAGTTCTTC
-	TRBD2	TRBJ2-5	14	TRBV5-1	CASSLERGGETQYF	TGCGCCAGCAGCCTTGAGCGGGGAGGAGAGACCCAGTACTTC
few	-	TRBJ2-3	15	TRBV12-3/TRBV12-4	CASSFLLGSTDTQYF	TGTGCCAGCAGTTTCCTTTTAGGTAGTACAGATACGCAGTATTTT